This T cell receptor beta chain appears in the sequencing data of a study of spatial heterogeneity in lung cancer. As for the study in general: Those follow-up PBMC samples that were available underwent sequencing, at a median interval of roughly two years following resection. There were, on average, more than 9.5 raw-read appearances for each unique TCR and UMI combination.

Using its own MiXCR run on the 5' RACE reads, TCRdb lists one record per CDR3 protein. The sample has approximately 50,000 distinct CDR3 sequences; roughly 7.4% are singletons. This clonotype came up many times. Its antigen is undetermined. Time point meaning: blood at routine non-recurrence follow-up after resection. The input material, whole RNA from tumor, nontumor lung or frozen PBMC, was sequenced unsorted. The CDR3 sequence is 15 residues long. V lost 2 bases to trimming and J lost 1 base; unmatched junction nucleotides: 3. Germline values: CDR1 MDHEN, CDR2 SYDVKM. Study outcomes and limitations: Blood contained ubiquitous expanded tumor TCRs more at resection than at follow-up.

The chain employs TRBV28 and TRBJ2-7; TRBD2 matches at 9 bases. The sample was PBMCs, taken at follow-up. The clonotype was recovered from a female donor with early-stage non-small cell lung cancer. The CDR3 loop reads CASSLAAGGSYEQYF. In nucleotides, the CDR3 is TGTGCCAGCAGTTTAGCAGCGGGGGGTTCCTACGAGCAGTACTTC.